Listed here are 27 T cell receptor beta chains from one sample, sequenced in a study of T cell repertoires in cytomegalovirus infection. TCRdb reprocessed the reads via MiXCR and lists one record per CDR3 protein. The table lists about 250,000 distinct CDR3 sequences, around 12% of them singletons. The sample comprised PBMCs. The receptors were gathered from a human donor in good health (CMV status not recorded). Some clones in this sample may be carry-over from other donors' samples.

This clonotype was counted ten times or more. The chain carries TRBV29-1 and TRBJ1-1; 10 bases align to TRBD1. The CDR3 consists of 14 residues. Germline V gene sequence: CDR1 SQVTM, CDR2 ANQGSEA. The J segment lost 5 bases and the V segment lost 2 bases, leaving 5 bases of the junction unmatched. CDR3 amino acids: CSVERQGAGTEAFF. The DNA for the CDR3 is TGCAGCGTTGAAAGACAGGGGGCAGGGACTGAAGCTTTCTTT.

This clonotype was seen a handful of times. This chain uses TRBV5-1 with TRBJ1-1; 8 positions agree with TRBD1. The CDR3 runs 14 residues. Germline CDR1 reads SGHRS; CDR2 reads YFSETQ. With 4 bases clipped from V and 3 bases from J, the junction kept 5 bases outside the gene matches. Here the CDR3 DNA reads TGCGCCAGCAGCGTGGCGACAGGGGACACTGAAGCTTTCTTT. It encodes CASSVATGDTEAFF.

This clonotype has a count of ten or more. The chain couples TRBV6-1 to TRBJ1-1; D is undetermined. Per germline, CDR1 MNHNS and CDR2 SASEGT. Trimming cost V 6 bases and J 4 bases, with 15 bases left between them. The CDR3 runs 14 residues. CDR3 protein: CASSRSWALTEAFF. DNA for the CDR3: TGTGCCAGCAGCCGCTCCTGGGCCCTCACTGAAGCTTTCTTT.

The CDR3 region is CASSLDGPSTDTQYF. The CDR3 coding sequence is TGTGCCAGCAGCCTGGACGGACCTAGCACAGATACGCAGTATTTT. The rearrangement links TRBV7-3 to TRBJ2-3; D gene uncertain. The V and J ends lost 5 bases and 0 bases respectively, with 12 bases between them. Germline V gene lookup returns CDR1 SGHTA and CDR2 FQGTGA. CDR3 size: 15 residues.

The chain joins TRBV25-1 to TRBJ2-1; 8 positions agree with TRBD2. This CDR3 has 16 residues. Germline-derived CDR1 and CDR2 are MGHDK and SYGVNS. V dropped 0 bases and J dropped 6; count of bases not matched to a gene: 7. DNA of the CDR3: TGTGCCAGCAGTGAATACTCCCTAGCGGGCATCAATGAGCAGTTCTTC. Translation gives CASSEYSLAGINEQFF. The full variable domain, with the rest looked up from reference TRBV25-1 and TRBJ2-1, is EADIYQTPRYLVIGTGKKITLECSQTMGHDKMYWYQQDPGMELHLIHYSYGVNSTEKGDLSSESTVSRIRTEHFPLTLESARPSHTSQYLCASSEYSLAGINEQFFGPGTRLTVL.

V gene TRBV28 combines with J gene TRBJ2-2; D may correspond to TRBD1 or TRBD2 (6 bases each). The ends were cut back, 5 bases at V and 7 bases at J, with 20 bases in the middle. Germline loops: CDR1 MDHEN, CDR2 SYDVKM. This CDR3 is 16 amino acids long. The chain's CDR3 is CASSPQGPGGVGELFF. The CDR3 DNA reads TGTGCCAGCAGTCCTCAGGGTCCCGGGGGCGTCGGGGAGCTGTTTTTT.

With respect to this clonotype: One base away lies a much larger clone, so this may be a sequencing read error. The chain uses TRBV12-3 or TRBV12-4 and TRBJ2-5, with TRBD2 identical over 7 bases. The CDR3 is made up of 14 amino acids. CDR3 nucleotide sequence: TGTGCCAGCACCTACCACGGGGGGAAGGAGACCCGGTACTTC. Its protein product is CASTYHGGKETRYF.

The chain carries TRBV19 and TRBJ1-3; D remains ambiguous. This CDR3 contains 16 residues. Germline lookup yields CDR1 LNHDA and CDR2 SQIVND (reference sequence). Trimming took 0 bases from V and 2 from J, leaving 11 bases between them. The CDR3 protein is CASSIDNRKTGNTIYF. The CDR3 DNA reads as TGTGCCAGTAGTATAGATAACCGAAAAACTGGAAACACCATATATTTT.

This clonotype has only a few counts. The chain is built from TRBV27 and TRBJ1-5, with 7 bases fitting TRBD1. After removal of 4 bases from V and 6 bases from J, the junction contained 9 bases not matched to a gene. From germline, CDR1 is MNHEY and CDR2 SMNVEV (reference sequence). The CDR3 covers 15 residues. Here the CDR3 DNA reads TGTGCCAGCAGTTCCAAAACAGGGGTAGGTCAGCCCCAGCATTTT. This gives the protein CASSSKTGVGQPQHF.

This chain joins TRBV20-1 and TRBJ2-2; D ambiguous. V was clipped by 2 bases and J by 0 bases, with 10 bases between them. The CDR3 extends over 15 amino acids. Germline loops: CDR1 DFQATT, CDR2 SNEGSKA (reference sequence). CDR3 amino acids: CSARKDRANTGELFF. Here the CDR3 DNA reads TGCAGTGCTAGAAAAGACCGAGCGAACACCGGGGAGCTGTTTTTT.

This clonotype was picked up a small number of times. V is TRBV14 and J is TRBJ1-5; D is undetermined. Germline V gene lookup returns CDR1 SGHDN and CDR2 FVKESK. With 0 bases removed from V and 10 bases from J, the gap between germline ends came to 10 bases. There are 13 residues in the CDR3. The CDR3 region is CASSQEGRDPQHF. For the CDR3, the DNA is TGTGCCAGCAGCCAAGAGGGGAGGGATCCCCAGCATTTT. The full variable domain, its missing parts supplied by reference TRBV14 and TRBJ1-5, is EAGVTQFPSHSVIEKGQTVTLRCDPISGHDNLYWYRRVMGKEIKFLLHFVKESKQDESGMPNNRFLAERTGGTYSTLKVQPAELEDSGVYFCASSQEGRDPQHFGDGTRLSIL.

This clonotype was seen at least ten times. This chain connects TRBV20-1 to TRBJ2-3; 9 bases match TRBD1. CDR1 and CDR2 from the germline V gene are DFQATT and SNEGSKA (reference sequence). V lost 6 bases and J lost 4; bases outside the gene matches: 8. CDR3 size: 14 residues. CDR3 loop: CSAVPGQGADTQYF. In DNA form, the CDR3 reads TGCAGTGCCGTACCGGGACAGGGAGCAGATACGCAGTATTTT.

The chain links TRBV12-3 or TRBV12-4 to TRBJ2-5; 7 nucleotides align to TRBD2. Trimming at V came to 2 bases and at J to 4 bases, leaving 7 bases not matched to a gene. This CDR3 is 15 amino acids long. Here the CDR3 DNA reads TGTGCCAGCAGTTTACCGGCGGGAGATGCAGAGACCCAGTACTTC. This translates into CASSLPAGDAETQYF.

This clonotype was recorded a few times. The V call is TRBV9, the J call TRBJ2-3; TRBD2 might be the D (6 bases). Trimming cost V 0 bases and J 2 bases, with 13 bases left between them. Germline CDR1 is SGDLS and CDR2 is YYNGEE. The CDR3 length is 16 residues. The CDR3 loop reads CASSVEEGILTDTQYF. The CDR3 nucleotides read TGTGCCAGCAGCGTAGAGGAGGGGATTCTCACAGATACGCAGTATTTT.

The CDR3 nucleotides are TGTGCCAGCAGTTTATCCCAGGGGCTCTACACCGGGGAGCTGTTTTTT. Translation gives CASSLSQGLYTGELFF. This rearrangement joins TRBV28 to TRBJ2-2, with a tentative D call TRBD1 (6 bases). The germline gives CDR1 MDHEN, CDR2 SYDVKM. The CDR3 consists of 16 residues. The ends were cut back, 1 base at V and 3 bases at J, with 12 bases in the middle. Complete variable domain (other parts from reference TRBV28 and TRBJ2-2): DVKVTQSSRYLVKRTGEKVFLECVQDMDHENMFWYRQDPGLGLRLIYFSYDVKMKEKGDIPEGYSVSREKKERFSLILESASTNQTSMYLCASSLSQGLYTGELFFGEGSRLTVL.

The gene calls are TRBV7-9 and TRBJ2-5; D is uncertain. The CDR3 length is 10 residues. V lost 4 bases and J 10 bases, leaving 7 bases between the germline ends. Germline-derived CDR1 and CDR2 are SEHNR and FQNEAQ (reference sequence). The DNA of the CDR3 is TGTGCCAGCAGCTCGACGGACCAGTACTTC. Translating gives CASSSTDQYF.

The CDR3, as DNA: TGTGCCAGCTCTATGATGGTTGGCTCTGGGGCCAACGTCCTGACTTTC. Translated, it gives CASSMMVGSGANVLTF. The V call is TRBV12-3 or TRBV12-4, the J call TRBJ2-6; D is unresolved. The ends were cut back, 8 bases at V and 0 bases at J, with 14 bases in the middle. CDR3 length equals 16 residues.

There are a few counts of this clonotype. The V and J genes are TRBV7-9 and TRBJ1-3, with D perhaps matching TRBD1 (5 bases). The CDR3 sequence is 15 residues long. Germline V gene data show CDR1 as SEHNR and CDR2 as FQNEAQ (reference sequence). V was cut by 5 bases and J by 4 bases, with 15 bases left in between. CDR3 loop: CASSAREGLGNTIYF. CDR3 nucleotide sequence: TGTGCCAGCAGCGCAAGGGAGGGGCTCGGAAACACCATATATTTT. Variable domain in full (rest from reference TRBV7-9 and TRBJ1-3): DTGVSQNPRHKITKRGQNVTFRCDPISEHNRLYWYRQTLGQGPEFLTYFQNEAQLEKSRLLSDRFSAERPKGSFSTLEIQRTEQGDSAMYLCASSAREGLGNTIYFGEGSWLTVV.

This clonotype was detected many times. The chain carries TRBV7-8 and TRBJ1-3, with D maybe TRBD1 (6 bases). CDR1 and CDR2 from the germline V gene are SGHVS and FQNEAQ. Trimming took off 1 base at V and 1 base at J, with 20 bases between the two ends. This CDR3 region has 19 residues. The CDR3 loop is CASSLVARGPISSGNTIYF. The CDR3 region has the DNA TGTGCCAGCAGCTTAGTGGCCAGGGGACCCATCTCGTCTGGAAACACCATATATTTT.

In its sample, this clonotype was seen many times. This rearrangement joins TRBV6-2 or TRBV6-3 to TRBJ1-5; a possible D gene is TRBD1 (6 bases). The CDR3 consists of 14 residues. Germline V gene lookup returns CDR1 MNHEY and CDR2 SVGEGT. Trimming removed 6 bases at V and 3 bases at J, with 12 bases between. The CDR3 reads CASRRGANNQPQHF. The CDR3 DNA sequence: TGTGCCAGCAGGCGGGGGGCGAACAATCAGCCCCAGCATTTT.

This clonotype was picked up many times. This sequence joins TRBV7-2 and TRBJ2-3, with 9 positions matching TRBD2. The V gene end was trimmed by 5 bases and the J gene end by 4 bases; junction bases not matched to a gene: 7. CDR1 is SGHTA, CDR2 FQGNSA, per germline. The length of the CDR3 is 15 residues. In nucleotides, the CDR3 is TGTGCCAGCAGCACAGTAGCGGGAGTCTCAGATACGCAGTATTTT. Its translation is CASSTVAGVSDTQYF.

This clonotype showed up many times. CDR3 residues: CASSLRNVDTEAFF. The CDR3 bases are TGTGCCAGCAGCCTCAGGAATGTGGACACTGAAGCTTTCTTT. The rearrangement uses TRBV7-9 and TRBJ1-1; D is undetermined. This CDR3 region has 14 residues. Trimming stripped 5 bases from V and 3 bases from J, with 13 bases between. The germline V gene has CDR1 SEHNR and CDR2 FQNEAQ (reference sequence). Full variable domain (outside the CDR3, taken from reference TRBV7-9 and TRBJ1-1): DTGVSQNPRHKITKRGQNVTFRCDPISEHNRLYWYRQTLGQGPEFLTYFQNEAQLEKSRLLSDRFSAERPKGSFSTLEIQRTEQGDSAMYLCASSLRNVDTEAFFGQGTRLTVV.

The table lists this clonotype with many counts. The genes are TRBV7-9 and TRBJ2-2; maybe TRBD2 (5 bases). The V end lost 10 bases, the J end lost 2 bases, and 8 bases lay between the germline ends. CDR1 is SEHNR, CDR2 FQNEAQ, per germline (reference sequence). CDR3 size: 12 residues. The CDR3 DNA sequence: TGTGCCACTCGGACTAACACCGGGGAGCTGTTTTTT. Protein sequence: CATRTNTGELFF.

The V call is TRBV6-6, the J call TRBJ2-3; D unclear. V was cut by 2 bases and J by 1 base, with 10 bases left in between. This CDR3 is 15 amino acids long. Germline-derived CDR1 and CDR2 are MNHNY and SVGAGI (reference sequence). CDR3: CASSYPRTGTDTQYF. For the CDR3, the DNA is TGTGCCAGCAGTTACCCGCGGACCGGCACAGATACGCAGTATTTT.

This clonotype was picked up many times. The J gene is TRBJ2-7, the V gene TRBV4-1, with D unresolved. V lost 0 bases and J lost 2, with 11 bases in between. This CDR3 region has 15 residues. Germline values: CDR1 MGHRA, CDR2 YSYEKL. Here the CDR3 DNA reads TGCGCCAGCAGCCAAGAAAAAGGCCGAACCTACGAGCAGTACTTC. Translated: CASSQEKGRTYEQYF.

In its sample, this clonotype was seen a few times. The J gene is TRBJ2-7, the V gene TRBV18, with TRBD2 matching 7 bases. The CDR3 totals 11 residues. Trimming at V came to 5 bases and at J to 10 bases, leaving 5 bases not matched to a gene. Germline loops: CDR1 KGHSH, CDR2 LQKENI. CDR3 amino acids: CASSSREAQYF. CDR3 bases: TGTGCCAGCTCATCACGGGAGGCCCAGTACTTC.

The chain carries TRBV5-1 and TRBJ1-5; the D gene is possibly TRBD1 (6 bases). This CDR3 contains 14 residues. Germline CDR1 is SGHRS and CDR2 is YFSETQ. Trimming cost V 1 base and J 1 base, with 6 bases left between them. The CDR3 DNA reads as TGCGCCAGCAGCTTGACAGGGAGCAATCAGCCCCAGCATTTT. Protein: CASSLTGSNQPQHF. Full variable domain (outside the CDR3, taken from reference TRBV5-1 and TRBJ1-5): KAGVTQTPRYLIKTRGQQVTLSCSPISGHRSVSWYQQTPGQGLQFLFEYFSETQRNKGNFPGRFSGRQFSNSRSEMNVSTLELGDSALYLCASSLTGSNQPQHFGDGTRLSIL.